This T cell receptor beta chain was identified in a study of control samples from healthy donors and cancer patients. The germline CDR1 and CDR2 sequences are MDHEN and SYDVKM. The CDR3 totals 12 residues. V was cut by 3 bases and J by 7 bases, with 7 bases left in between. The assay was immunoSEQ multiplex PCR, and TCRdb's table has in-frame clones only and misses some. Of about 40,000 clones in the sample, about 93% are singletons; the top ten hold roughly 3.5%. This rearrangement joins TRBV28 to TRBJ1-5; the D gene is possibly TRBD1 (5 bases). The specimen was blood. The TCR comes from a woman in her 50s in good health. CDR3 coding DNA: TGTGCCAGCAGTTTGTGGGGGCAGCCCCAGCATTTT. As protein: CASSLWGQPQHF.